The source of this T cell receptor beta chain is a study of metastatic and nonmetastatic thyroid tumors. Background on the study: Repertoire comparison spanned blood and tumor or nodule tissue of malignant and benign thyroid patients.

The CDR3 covers 16 residues. Trimming removed 7 bases at V and 0 bases at J, with 18 bases between. Overall study results and limits: Benign nodules were reported to have significantly lower TCR beta diversity than malignant thyroid tumors, in blood and tumor.

Until they underwent thyroid surgery, no patient had received any treatment. This clone is medium-sized (0.01 to 0.1%). Its antigen remains unidentified. Original data processing: Clinicopathological groups of papillary thyroid cancer showed CDR3 differences that were used to build a distant-metastasis classifier. TCRdb reanalyzed the PCR reads via MiXCR. None of the V and J calls come from the authors' own analysis; TCRdb made them. The sample has several thousand clones; 15% to 20% are singletons. Sample: adjacent normal tissue. This TCR derives from a male donor with papillary thyroid cancer or a benign thyroid nodule (not recorded which). Some clones in this sample may be carry-over from other donors' samples. The chain joins TRBV12-3 or TRBV12-4 to TRBJ2-5, with TRBD2 as a possible D gene (7 bases). Here the CDR3 reads CASTEWGGPDQETQYF. CDR3 coding DNA: TGTGCCAGCACCGAATGGGGGGGCCCGGACCAAGAGACCCAGTACTTC.